Listed here is a single T cell receptor beta chain. Its antigen is still unknown. The sample is drawn from a study of CD8 T cells in ankylosing spondylitis. Findings and caveats of the study: What seemed typical of ankylosing spondylitis blood was a TCR beta motif built from roughly 8 highly homologous variants. Earlier literature documents some of the motif variants in reactive arthritis synovial fluid and blood.

The CDR3 covers 13 residues. From germline, CDR1 is SGDLS and CDR2 YYNGEE. V was clipped by 0 bases and J by 7 bases, with 11 bases between them. A quantitative 5'-RACE method, one with molecular barcodes, was used to make TCR beta libraries. TCRdb recomputed calls from the 5' RACE reads with MiXCR, one row per CDR3 protein. This sample carries 7,500 to 10,000 distinct CDR3 sequences, around 5.5% of them seen once, and the ten largest clones take around 41%. The receptor was isolated from a female donor with ankylosing spondylitis or in good health (not recorded which). The chain links TRBV9 to TRBJ2-7; no definite D call. Sequenced input: blood, either unsorted or a sorted T cell fraction (not recorded which). For the CDR3, the DNA is TGTGCCAGCAGCGTAGGGGTTACCTCGGAGCAGTACTTC. Translated, it gives CASSVGVTSEQYF.